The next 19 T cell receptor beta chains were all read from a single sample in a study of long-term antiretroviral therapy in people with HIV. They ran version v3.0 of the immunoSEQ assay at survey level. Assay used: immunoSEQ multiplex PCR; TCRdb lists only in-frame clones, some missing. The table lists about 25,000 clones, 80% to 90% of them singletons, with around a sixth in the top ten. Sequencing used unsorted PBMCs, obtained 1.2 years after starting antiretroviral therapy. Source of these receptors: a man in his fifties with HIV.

CDR3 in amino acids: CASSEVKGVRNEKLFF. CDR3 nucleotides: TGTGCCAGCAGTGAAGTAAAGGGGGTTCGGAATGAAAAACTGTTTTTT. The chain uses TRBV6-1 and TRBJ1-4; D might be TRBD1 (6 bases). This CDR3 has 16 residues. The V and J ends lost 1 base and 5 bases respectively, with 14 bases between them. CDR1 and CDR2 from the germline V gene are MNHNS and SASEGT.

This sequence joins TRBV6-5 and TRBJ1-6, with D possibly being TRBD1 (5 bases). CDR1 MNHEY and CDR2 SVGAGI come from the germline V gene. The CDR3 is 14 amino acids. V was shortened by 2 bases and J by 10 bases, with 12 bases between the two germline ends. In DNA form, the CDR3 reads TGTGCCAGCAGTTACCAGGGATTAGGATCACCCCTCCACTTT. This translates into CASSYQGLGSPLHF.

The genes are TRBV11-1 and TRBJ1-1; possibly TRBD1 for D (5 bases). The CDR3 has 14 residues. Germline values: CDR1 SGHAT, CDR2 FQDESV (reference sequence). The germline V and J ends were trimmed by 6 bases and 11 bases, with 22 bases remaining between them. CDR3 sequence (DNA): TGTGCCAGCAGTAGAGGCGGGACGGCGGTGGGGGCTTTCTTT. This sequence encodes CASSRGGTAVGAFF.

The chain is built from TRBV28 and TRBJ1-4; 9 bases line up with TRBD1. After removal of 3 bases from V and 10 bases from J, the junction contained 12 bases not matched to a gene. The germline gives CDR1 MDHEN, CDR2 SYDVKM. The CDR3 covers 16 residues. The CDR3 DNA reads TGTGCCAGCAGTTTCCCCTCTCCGGGACAGGGTGGAAAACTGTTTTTT. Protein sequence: CASSFPSPGQGGKLFF.

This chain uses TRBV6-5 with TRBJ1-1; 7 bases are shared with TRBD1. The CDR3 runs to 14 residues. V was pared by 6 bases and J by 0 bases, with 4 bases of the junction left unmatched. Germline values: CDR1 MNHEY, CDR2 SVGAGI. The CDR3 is CASRLQGLNTEAFF. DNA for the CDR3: TGTGCCAGCAGATTACAGGGGTTGAACACTGAAGCTTTCTTT.

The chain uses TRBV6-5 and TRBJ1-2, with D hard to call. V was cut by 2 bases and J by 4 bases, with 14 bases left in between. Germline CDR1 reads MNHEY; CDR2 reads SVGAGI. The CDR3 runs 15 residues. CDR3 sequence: CASSYTTGPLYGYTF. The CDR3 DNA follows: TGTGCCAGCAGTTACACTACCGGACCCCTCTATGGCTACACCTTC.

For the CDR3, the DNA is TGCGCCAGCAGCTTGGTGTCAGAGTCCGAAGCTTTCTTT. Translated, it gives CASSLVSESEAFF. This rearrangement joins TRBV5-1 to TRBJ1-1; D not certain. The V gene lost 0 bases and the J gene lost 8 bases, with 11 bases spanning the gap. CDR3 length equals 13 residues. Germline V gene data show CDR1 as SGHRS and CDR2 as YFSETQ.

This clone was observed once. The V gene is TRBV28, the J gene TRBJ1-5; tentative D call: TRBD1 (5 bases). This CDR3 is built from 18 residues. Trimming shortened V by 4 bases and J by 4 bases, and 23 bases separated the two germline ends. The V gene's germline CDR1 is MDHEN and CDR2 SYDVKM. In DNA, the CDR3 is TGTGCCAGCAGTTCTAGACAGCCCTTAGTCCTTAGGAATCAGCCCCAGCATTTT. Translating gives CASSSRQPLVLRNQPQHF.

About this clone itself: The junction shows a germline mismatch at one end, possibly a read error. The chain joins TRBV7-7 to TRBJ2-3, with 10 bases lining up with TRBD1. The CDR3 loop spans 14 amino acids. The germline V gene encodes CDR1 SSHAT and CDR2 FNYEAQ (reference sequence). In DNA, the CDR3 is TGTGCTAGCAGCTTTGGGACAGGGGTGGATACGCAGTATTTT. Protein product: CASSFGTGVDTQYF.

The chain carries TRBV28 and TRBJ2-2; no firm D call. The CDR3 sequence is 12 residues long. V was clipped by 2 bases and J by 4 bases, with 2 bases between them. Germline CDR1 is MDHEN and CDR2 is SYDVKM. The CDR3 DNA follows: TGTGCCAGCAGTTTAGGCACCGGGGAGCTGTTTTTT. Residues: CASSLGTGELFF.

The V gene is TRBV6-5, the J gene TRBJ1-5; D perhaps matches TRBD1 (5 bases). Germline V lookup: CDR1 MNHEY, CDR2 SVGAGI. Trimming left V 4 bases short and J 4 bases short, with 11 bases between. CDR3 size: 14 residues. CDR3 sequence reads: CASSSKGPNQPQHF. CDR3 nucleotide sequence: TGTGCCAGCAGTTCGAAGGGACCTAATCAGCCCCAGCATTTT.

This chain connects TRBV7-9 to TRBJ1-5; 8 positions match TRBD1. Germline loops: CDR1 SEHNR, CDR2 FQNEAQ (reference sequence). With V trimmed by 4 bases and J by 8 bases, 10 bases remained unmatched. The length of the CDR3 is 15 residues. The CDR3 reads CASSSSDRGDKPQHF. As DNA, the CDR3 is TGTGCCAGCAGCTCATCCGACAGGGGCGATAAGCCCCAGCATTTT.

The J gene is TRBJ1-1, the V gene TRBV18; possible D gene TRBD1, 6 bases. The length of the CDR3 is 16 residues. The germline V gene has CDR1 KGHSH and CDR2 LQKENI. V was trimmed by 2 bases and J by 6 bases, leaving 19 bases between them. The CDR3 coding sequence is TGTGCCAGCTCACCATCCCAACAGGGCGTGGGTCCTGAAGCTTTCTTT. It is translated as CASSPSQQGVGPEAFF. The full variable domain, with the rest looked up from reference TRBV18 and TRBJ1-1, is NAGVMQNPRHLVRRRGQEARLRCSPMKGHSHVYWYRQLPEEGLKFMVYLQKENIIDESGMPKERFSAEFPKEGPSILRIQQVVRGDSAAYFCASSPSQQGVGPEAFFGQGTRLTVV.

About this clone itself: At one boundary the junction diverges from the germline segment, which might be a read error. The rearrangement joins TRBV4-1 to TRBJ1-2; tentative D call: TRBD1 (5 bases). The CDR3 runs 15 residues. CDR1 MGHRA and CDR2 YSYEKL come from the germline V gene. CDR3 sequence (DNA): TGCGCCAGCAGCCAAGATGCATCCGGGGGAGGTGGCTGCACCTTC. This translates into CASSQDASGGGGCTF.

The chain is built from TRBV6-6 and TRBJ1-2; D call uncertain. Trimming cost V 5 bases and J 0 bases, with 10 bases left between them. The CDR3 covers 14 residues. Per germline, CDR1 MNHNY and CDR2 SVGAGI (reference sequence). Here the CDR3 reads CASSMDGANYGYTF. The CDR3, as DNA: TGTGCCAGCAGTATGGACGGAGCTAACTATGGCTACACCTTC.

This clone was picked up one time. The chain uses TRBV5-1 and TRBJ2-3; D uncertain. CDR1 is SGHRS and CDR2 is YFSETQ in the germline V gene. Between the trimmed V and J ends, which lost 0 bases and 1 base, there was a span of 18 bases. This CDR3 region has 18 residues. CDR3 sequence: CASSLALYPGPGTDTQYF. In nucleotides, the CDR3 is TGCGCCAGCAGCTTGGCCTTATACCCTGGACCGGGCACAGATACGCAGTATTTT.

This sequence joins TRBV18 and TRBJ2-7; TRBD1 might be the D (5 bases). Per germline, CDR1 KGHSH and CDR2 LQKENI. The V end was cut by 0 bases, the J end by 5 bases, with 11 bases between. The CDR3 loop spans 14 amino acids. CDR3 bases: TGTGCCAGCTCACCACCAGGGTCAGGGCACGAGCAGTACTTC. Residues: CASSPPGSGHEQYF.

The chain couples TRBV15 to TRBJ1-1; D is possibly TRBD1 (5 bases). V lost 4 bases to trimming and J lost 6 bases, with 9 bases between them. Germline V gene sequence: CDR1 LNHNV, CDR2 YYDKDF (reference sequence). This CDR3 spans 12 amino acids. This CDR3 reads CATSTGTPEAFF. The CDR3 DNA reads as TGTGCCACCAGCACCGGGACCCCTGAAGCTTTCTTT.

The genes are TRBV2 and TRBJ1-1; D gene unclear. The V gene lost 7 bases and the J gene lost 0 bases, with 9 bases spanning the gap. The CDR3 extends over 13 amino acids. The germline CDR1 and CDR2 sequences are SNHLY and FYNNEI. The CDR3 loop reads CASNEEVNTEAFF. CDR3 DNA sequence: TGTGCCAGCAATGAGGAGGTGAACACTGAAGCTTTCTTT. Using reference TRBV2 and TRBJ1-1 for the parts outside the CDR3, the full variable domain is EPEVTQTPSHQVTQMGQEVILRCVPISNHLYFYWYRQILGQKVEFLVSFYNNEISEKSEIFDDQFSVERPDGSNFTLKIRSTKLEDSAMYFCASNEEVNTEAFFGQGTRLTVV.